The rows below give T cell receptor beta chains drawn from one sample of a study of blood T cell repertoires in COVID-19. TCRdb's copy holds only in-frame clones and misses some; the assay was immunoSEQ multiplex PCR. The table shows 500,000 or so clones, with roughly nine tenths occurring only once. Sequencing input: PBMCs or T cells enriched from blood (not recorded which). The receptors were gathered from a woman younger than 30 who had recovered from COVID-19. Each CDR3 is given with its conserved first and last residue. The order of the fields is J gene, V gene, clone size, D gene, CDR3 protein, CDR3 DNA. A D gene is named only where the DNA matches it firmly. The size entry is marked missing in some rows and otherwise reads once, few, many or a size class.

J: TRBJ1-4
V: TRBV7-3
size: -
D: -
CDR3: CASSAYTGEKLFF
DNA: TGTGCCAGCAGCGCCTATACGGGTGAAAAACTGTTTTTT

J: TRBJ2-7
V: TRBV2
size: -
D: -
CDR3: CASRETKKLEQYF
DNA: TGTGCCAGCAGGGAGACGAAAAAGTTGGAGCAGTACTTC

J: TRBJ2-3
V: TRBV13
size: -
D: TRBD2
CDR3: CASSPRGDTDTQYF
DNA: TGTGCCAGCAGCCCTCGGGGGGACACAGATACGCAGTATTTT

J: TRBJ1-4
V: TRBV29-1
size: -
D: TRBD1
CDR3: CSVVGQGNNEKLFF
DNA: TGCAGCGTTGTGGGACAGGGGAATAATGAAAAACTGTTTTTT

J: TRBJ2-7
V: TRBV11-2
size: -
D: TRBD1
CDR3: CAGSLRDREDEQYF
DNA: TGTGCCGGCAGCCTCCGGGACAGGGAAGACGAGCAGTACTTC

J: TRBJ1-6
V: TRBV18
size: -
D: -
CDR3: CASSTRGGDSPLHF
DNA: TGTGCCAGCTCCACCCGGGGGGGGGATTCACCCCTCCACTTT

J: TRBJ1-2
V: TRBV6-5
size: -
D: -
CDR3: CASSYADSVNYGYTF
DNA: TGTGCCAGCAGTTACGCCGACAGCGTTAACTATGGCTACACCTTC

J: TRBJ2-1
V: TRBV7-8
size: -
D: -
CDR3: CASSLQGFYNEQFF
DNA: TGTGCCAGCAGCTTACAGGGGTTCTACAATGAGCAGTTCTTC

J: TRBJ1-6
V: TRBV5-1
size: -
D: TRBD1
CDR3: CASSLDQGADSPLHF
DNA: TGCGCCAGCAGCTTGGATCAGGGGGCGGATTCACCCCTCCACTTT

J: TRBJ2-2
V: TRBV9
size: -
D: -
CDR3: CASSALDGLNTGELFF
DNA: TGTGCCAGCAGCGCCTTGGACGGACTAAACACCGGGGAGCTGTTTTTT

J: TRBJ1-2
V: TRBV5-6
size: -
D: -
CDR3: CASSLGSQGDYGYTF
DNA: TGTGCCAGCAGCTTGGGTTCCCAGGGCGACTATGGCTACACCTTC

J: TRBJ2-5
V: TRBV10-3
size: -
D: TRBD1
CDR3: CAIRGRQGNLGETQYF
DNA: TGTGCCATCAGGGGCAGACAGGGGAATCTGGGAGAGACCCAGTACTTC

J: TRBJ1-4
V: TRBV18
size: -
D: TRBD1
CDR3: CASSQTGAINEKLFF
DNA: TGTGCCAGCTCACAAACAGGGGCGATTAATGAAAAACTGTTTTTT

J: TRBJ1-1
V: TRBV20-1
size: -
D: -
CDR3: CSASRPMGALNTEAFF
DNA: TGCAGTGCTAGTAGACCGATGGGGGCCCTGAACACTGAAGCTTTCTTT

J: TRBJ1-2
V: TRBV6-2/TRBV6-3
size: -
D: -
CDR3: CASSPPPRRDRGRNYGYTF
DNA: TGTGCCAGCAGCCCTCCCCCTCGGAGGGACCGCGGAAGAAACTATGGCTACACCTTC

J: TRBJ2-2
V: TRBV12-5
size: -
D: -
CDR3: CASGLKTLGSPTGELFF
DNA: TGTGCTAGTGGTTTGAAAACTTTGGGCAGCCCCACCGGGGAGCTGTTTTTT

J: TRBJ2-5
V: TRBV28
size: -
D: -
CDR3: CASRGRETQYF
DNA: TGTGCCAGCAGGGGGCGCGAGACCCAGTACTTC

J: TRBJ1-4
V: TRBV7-2
size: -
D: -
CDR3: CASSLRRKGGGEKLFF
DNA: TGTGCCAGCAGCTTGCGGAGGAAGGGAGGTGGCGAAAAACTGTTTTTT

J: TRBJ1-1
V: TRBV15
size: -
D: TRBD1
CDR3: CATSRGTTGTSLKAFF
DNA: TGTGCCACCAGCAGAGGAACGACAGGGACCAGCTTGAAGGCTTTCTTT

J: TRBJ1-4
V: TRBV29-1
size: few
D: TRBD1
CDR3: CSVTTGGDEKLFF
DNA: TGCAGCGTGACTACAGGGGGGGATGAAAAACTGTTTTTT

J: TRBJ1-4
V: TRBV5-1
size: -
D: -
CDR3: CASRDSYGEKLFF
DNA: TGCGCCAGCAGGGACAGCTACGGTGAAAAACTGTTTTTT

J: TRBJ1-2
V: TRBV29-1
size: many
D: -
CDR3: CSVGANLDGYTF
DNA: TGCAGCGTTGGGGCAAACTTGGATGGCTACACCTTC

J: TRBJ2-2
V: TRBV10-2
size: -
D: TRBD2
CDR3: CASSEKRGGPNTGELFF
DNA: TGCGCCAGCAGTGAAAAACGGGGGGGGCCGAACACCGGGGAGCTGTTTTTT

J: TRBJ1-6
V: TRBV7-9
size: -
D: TRBD1
CDR3: CASSSDRGTPLHF
DNA: TGTGCCAGCAGCTCCGACAGGGGTACACCCCTCCACTTT

J: TRBJ1-3
V: TRBV2
size: -
D: -
CDR3: CASRIQGFGSTIYF
DNA: TGTGCCAGCAGAATACAGGGTTTTGGAAGCACCATATATTTT

J: TRBJ1-2
V: TRBV28
size: -
D: -
CDR3: CASTTRGGAGYGYTF
DNA: TGTGCCAGCACCACCCGGGGCGGGGCCGGCTATGGCTACACCTTC

J: TRBJ2-2
V: TRBV20-1
size: -
D: -
CDR3: CSASSAGPYTGELFF
DNA: TGCAGTGCTAGTTCTGCGGGGCCGTACACCGGGGAGCTGTTTTTT

J: TRBJ1-2
V: TRBV6-5
size: once
D: -
CDR3: CASSRGGLNYGYTF
DNA: TGTGCCAGCAGCCGAGGAGGCCTTAACTATGGCTACACCTTC

J: TRBJ2-1
V: TRBV7-2
size: -
D: TRBD1
CDR3: CASSFGTGFGDEQFF
DNA: TGTGCCAGCAGCTTCGGGACAGGGTTCGGCGATGAGCAGTTCTTC

J: TRBJ1-1
V: TRBV29-1
size: -
D: TRBD1
CDR3: CSTRQGNTEAFF
DNA: TGCAGCACTAGACAGGGAAACACTGAAGCTTTCTTT

J: TRBJ2-7
V: TRBV9
size: -
D: -
CDR3: CASSPLGHSYEQYF
DNA: TGTGCCAGCAGCCCCTTGGGGCACTCCTACGAGCAGTACTTC

J: TRBJ1-3
V: TRBV5-1
size: few
D: -
CDR3: CASSLAGNRGNTIYF
DNA: TGCGCCAGCAGCTTGGCCGGGAACCGTGGAAACACCATATATTTT

J: TRBJ2-1
V: TRBV28
size: once
D: TRBD1
CDR3: CASTLTGNYNEQFF
DNA: TGTGCCAGCACCTTGACAGGGAACTACAATGAGCAGTTCTTC

J: TRBJ1-1
V: TRBV30
size: -
D: -
CDR3: CASQGNTEAFF
DNA: TGTGCCTCCCAGGGGAACACTGAAGCTTTCTTT

J: TRBJ2-3
V: TRBV4-1
size: -
D: -
CDR3: CASSQETRGGATDTQYF
DNA: TGCGCCAGCAGCCAAGAAACCCGCGGGGGCGCCACAGATACGCAGTATTTT

J: TRBJ1-5
V: TRBV28
size: -
D: -
CDR3: CASSTGGGVSNQPQHF
DNA: TGTGCCAGCAGTACCGGGGGGGGAGTAAGCAATCAGCCCCAGCATTTT

J: TRBJ2-4
V: TRBV21-1
size: -
D: -
CDR3: CASSKRTPGGGTQDRIQYF
DNA: TGTGCCAGCAGCAAACGAACCCCGGGGGGGGGAACCCAGGACCGCATTCAGTACTTC

J: TRBJ1-2
V: TRBV5-6
size: -
D: -
CDR3: CASSFPSTTHGYTF
DNA: TGTGCCAGCAGCTTCCCCAGTACCACCCATGGCTACACCTTC

J: TRBJ2-7
V: TRBV9
size: -
D: TRBD1
CDR3: CASSPGTASSYEQYF
DNA: TGTGCCAGCAGCCCCGGGACAGCCTCCTCCTACGAGCAGTACTTC

J: TRBJ2-5
V: TRBV6-5
size: -
D: -
CDR3: CASGSWTGETQYF
DNA: TGTGCCAGCGGCTCTTGGACGGGGGAGACCCAGTACTTC

J: TRBJ2-7
V: TRBV25-1
size: -
D: -
CDR3: CASSEAQGHPPFTYEQYF
DNA: TGTGCCAGCAGTGAAGCCCAGGGCCATCCTCCATTTACCTACGAGCAGTACTTC

J: TRBJ2-3
V: TRBV15
size: -
D: TRBD2
CDR3: CATSRVAGSSGKGDTQYF
DNA: TGTGCCACCAGCAGAGTCGCCGGGTCTAGCGGGAAGGGAGATACGCAGTATTTT

J: TRBJ1-1
V: TRBV10-3
size: -
D: TRBD1
CDR3: CAISESQGETEAFF
DNA: TGTGCCATCAGTGAGTCGCAGGGGGAAACTGAAGCTTTCTTT

J: TRBJ1-2
V: TRBV3-1/TRBV3-2
size: -
D: TRBD1
CDR3: CASSRWDSRVGLYGYTF
DNA: TGTGCCAGCAGCCGCTGGGACAGCCGAGTGGGCCTCTATGGCTACACCTTC

J: TRBJ1-5
V: TRBV2
size: -
D: -
CDR3: CASSVGGWDGPQHF
DNA: TGTGCCAGCAGTGTCGGAGGGTGGGATGGGCCCCAGCATTTT

J: TRBJ1-2
V: TRBV12-3/TRBV12-4
size: -
D: -
CDR3: CASSFSGLSGYTF
DNA: TGTGCCAGCAGTTTTTCCGGGTTATCTGGCTACACCTTC

J: TRBJ2-7
V: TRBV20-1
size: -
D: TRBD2
CDR3: CSFPQGGEQYF
DNA: TGCAGCTTCCCCCAGGGAGGGGAGCAGTACTTC

J: TRBJ2-1
V: TRBV2
size: -
D: TRBD2
CDR3: CASDYSGGVGEQFF
DNA: TGTGCCAGTGACTATTCCGGGGGGGTAGGTGAGCAGTTCTTC

J: TRBJ2-7
V: TRBV7-2
size: once
D: -
CDR3: CASSPRQGDSYEQYF
DNA: TGTGCCAGCAGCCCCCGTCAAGGGGACTCCTACGAGCAGTACTTC

J: TRBJ1-5
V: TRBV28
size: -
D: -
CDR3: CASSSLNQPQHF
DNA: TGTGCCAGCAGTTCCTTAAATCAGCCCCAGCATTTT

J: TRBJ2-2
V: TRBV6-5
size: -
D: TRBD1
CDR3: CASSYSQGADTGELFF
DNA: TGTGCCAGCAGTTACTCACAGGGGGCTGACACCGGGGAGCTGTTTTTT

J: TRBJ2-2
V: TRBV11-3
size: -
D: -
CDR3: CASSGHGLPGELFF
DNA: TGTGCCAGCAGCGGACACGGACTACCCGGGGAGCTGTTTTTT

J: TRBJ1-2
V: TRBV28
size: -
D: -
CDR3: CASSLIGRAERGGYTF
DNA: TGTGCCAGCAGTTTAATAGGGAGAGCAGAGCGGGGTGGCTACACCTTC

J: TRBJ1-3
V: TRBV5-4
size: -
D: TRBD1
CDR3: CASNAQGSGNTIYF
DNA: TGTGCCAGCAACGCACAGGGGTCTGGAAACACCATATATTTT

J: TRBJ2-6
V: TRBV12-5
size: once
D: -
CDR3: CASGSSGANVLTF
DNA: TGTGCTAGTGGTAGCTCCGGGGCCAACGTCCTGACTTTC

J: TRBJ1-3
V: TRBV27
size: -
D: TRBD1
CDR3: CASSLTGGLSGNTIYF
DNA: TGTGCCAGCAGTTTAACAGGGGGACTCTCTGGAAACACCATATATTTT

J: TRBJ2-2
V: TRBV6-6
size: once
D: -
CDR3: CASSYSGTQNTGELFF
DNA: TGTGCCAGCAGTTACTCCGGGACTCAAAACACCGGGGAGCTGTTTTTT

J: TRBJ2-7
V: TRBV2
size: -
D: TRBD1
CDR3: CASSEETGQGGPEQYF
DNA: TGTGCCAGCAGTGAAGAGACGGGACAGGGAGGGCCCGAGCAGTACTTC

J: TRBJ2-1
V: TRBV3-1/TRBV3-2
size: -
D: -
CDR3: CASSQLGPPFF
DNA: TGTGCCAGCAGCCAACTGGGGCCCCCGTTCTTC

J: TRBJ1-5
V: TRBV4-1
size: -
D: TRBD1
CDR3: CASSQVGGQGAGQPQHF
DNA: TGCGCCAGCAGCCAAGTTGGGGGACAGGGGGCGGGTCAGCCCCAGCATTTT